The next 25 T cell receptor beta chains were all read from a single sample in a study of cytomegalovirus exposure and HLA in healthy donors. The PCR contained 60 Vbeta and 13 Jbeta primers. Profiled with immunoSEQ multiplex PCR; TCRdb holds only in-frame clones, not every one. The sample includes about 60,000 clones, 70% of them seen just once. Sample: PBMCs. These receptors originate from a woman in her fifties or sixties in good health and CMV-seropositive.

This chain joins TRBV19 and TRBJ1-1; 12 bases line up with TRBD1. With V trimmed by 6 bases and J by 11 bases, 10 bases remained unmatched. Germline V gives CDR1 LNHDA, CDR2 SQIVND (reference sequence). The CDR3 has 14 amino acids. The CDR3 DNA is TGTGCCAGTAGGCCGGGGACAGGGGGCCTGGGGGCTTTCTTT. As protein: CASRPGTGGLGAFF.

This clone occurred a few times. The CDR3: CASSPQQGADGTDTQYF. CDR3 nucleotides: TGTGCCAGCAGCCCTCAACAGGGGGCGGATGGGACAGATACGCAGTATTTT. The chain carries TRBV7-2 and TRBJ2-3, with 9 bases identical to TRBD1. Germline-derived CDR1 and CDR2 are SGHTA and FQGNSA. The J segment lost 3 bases and the V segment lost 5 bases, leaving 12 bases of the junction unmatched. This CDR3 contains 17 residues.

The chain joins TRBV7-9 to TRBJ2-7; 7 bases match TRBD1. The germline CDR1 and CDR2 sequences are SEHNR and FQNEAQ (reference sequence). The V gene end was trimmed by 5 bases and the J gene end by 3 bases; junction bases not matched to a gene: 4. This CDR3 region has 13 residues. The CDR3 spells CASSPDRDYEQYF. DNA of the CDR3: TGTGCCAGCAGCCCCGACAGGGACTACGAGCAGTACTTC. Looking up the rest from reference TRBV7-9 and TRBJ2-7 gives the full variable domain: DTGVSQNPRHKITKRGQNVTFRCDPISEHNRLYWYRQTLGQGPEFLTYFQNEAQLEKSRLLSDRFSAERPKGSFSTLEIQRTEQGDSAMYLCASSPDRDYEQYFGPGTRLTVT.

This clone has only a few counts. In the same sample, other DNA sequences code for this CDR3. The V gene is TRBV6-6, the J gene TRBJ2-1, with D possibly being TRBD2 (5 bases). This CDR3 has 14 residues. The germline CDR1 and CDR2 sequences are MNHNY and SVGAGI (reference sequence). With 4 bases removed from V and 5 bases from J, the gap between germline ends came to 12 bases. In DNA form, the CDR3 reads TGTGCCAGCAGTTCCCGCGGGTCGGACAATGAGCAGTTCTTC. The encoded protein is CASSSRGSDNEQFF.

The chain has TRBV6-5 and TRBJ1-1, with D uncertain. V was shortened by 2 bases and J by 6 bases, with 10 bases between the two germline ends. There are 13 residues in the CDR3. CDR1 is MNHEY, CDR2 SVGAGI, per germline. Here the CDR3 DNA reads TGTGCCAGCAGTTACGAGCGATGGGCTGAAGCTTTCTTT. It is translated as CASSYERWAEAFF.

The J gene is TRBJ1-1, the V gene TRBV10-3; 7 nucleotides line up with TRBD1. The V segment lost 6 bases and the J segment 4 bases; nucleotides outside the gene matches: 11. The germline V gene has CDR1 ENHRY and CDR2 SYGVKD. This CDR3 region has 15 residues. CDR3 sequence reads: CAISSGGSEVTEAFF. Written as DNA, the CDR3 is TGTGCCATCAGCTCAGGGGGGAGTGAGGTCACTGAAGCTTTCTTT.

The V gene is TRBV6-1, the J gene TRBJ1-1; tentative D call: TRBD1 (6 bases). The CDR3 consists of 15 residues. Germline V gives CDR1 MNHNS, CDR2 SASEGT. The V gene lost 1 base and the J gene lost 1 base, with 10 bases spanning the gap. CDR3 amino acids: CASSEVGGKNTEAFF. DNA of the CDR3: TGTGCCAGCAGTGAAGTTGGGGGCAAGAACACTGAAGCTTTCTTT.

CDR3 sequence reads: CASSRTGSGVGEKLFF. CDR3 sequence (DNA): TGCGCCAGCAGCAGGACAGGTTCGGGGGTAGGGGAAAAACTGTTTTTT. The chain carries TRBV5-1 and TRBJ1-4, with 7 bases that match TRBD1. The J segment lost 8 bases and the V segment lost 4 bases, leaving 14 bases of the junction unmatched. This CDR3 contains 16 residues. Per germline, CDR1 SGHRS and CDR2 YFSETQ.

The chain carries TRBV4-3 and TRBJ2-2; 7 positions match TRBD2. The CDR3 runs to 16 residues. Trimming cost V 4 bases and J 3 bases; bases outside gene matches: 8. Germline CDR1 LGHNA, CDR2 YSLEER. CDR3 region: CASSPKWEGYTGELFF. CDR3 in DNA: TGCGCCAGCAGCCCCAAGTGGGAGGGATACACCGGGGAGCTGTTTTTT.

The rearrangement links TRBV30 to TRBJ2-7; 10 bases align to TRBD1. The germline V gene has CDR1 GTSNPN and CDR2 SVGIG (reference sequence). V lost 0 bases and J lost 3; bases outside the gene matches: 5. The CDR3 sequence is 15 residues long. This chain's CDR3 is CAWSVRDRGIYEQYF. CDR3 bases: TGTGCCTGGAGTGTACGGGACAGGGGCATCTACGAGCAGTACTTC.

V and J are TRBV11-2 and TRBJ2-7, with a tentative D call TRBD1 (6 bases). Trimming left V 0 bases short and J 2 bases short, with 11 bases between. CDR1 is SGHAT and CDR2 is FQNNGV in the germline V gene. The CDR3 is 15 amino acids. CDR3: CASSLDGRGTYEQYF. DNA for the CDR3: TGTGCCAGCAGCTTAGACGGCAGGGGTACCTACGAGCAGTACTTC.

This clone came up a few times. The chain joins TRBV5-8 to TRBJ2-3; 7 bases fit TRBD1. Germline V CDR1 and CDR2: SGHTS, YDEGEE. This CDR3 region has 15 residues. Unmatched junction bases numbered 14, after V lost 4 bases and J lost 9 bases. The CDR3 sequence: CASSLRDSPASTQYF. The CDR3 DNA follows: TGTGCCAGCAGCCTCCGGGACAGTCCTGCATCCACGCAGTATTTT.

This CDR3 reads CASREMPGTDTQYF. The CDR3 DNA is TGTGCCAGTAGAGAGATGCCCGGCACAGATACGCAGTATTTT. This chain links TRBV19 with TRBJ2-3; D is unresolved. This CDR3 spans 14 amino acids. V lost 6 bases to trimming and J lost 1 base, with 11 bases between them. Germline values: CDR1 LNHDA, CDR2 SQIVND (reference sequence).

The genes are TRBV19 and TRBJ2-5, with D possibly TRBD1 on 6 matching bases. V lost 5 bases and J lost 2, with 9 bases in between. The length of the CDR3 is 13 residues. Germline lookup yields CDR1 LNHDA and CDR2 SQIVND (reference sequence). Here the CDR3 reads CASSQGTQETQYF. CDR3 bases: TGTGCCAGTAGTCAGGGGACGCAAGAGACCCAGTACTTC.

The chain carries TRBV30 and TRBJ1-1; no clear D. The germline V gene encodes CDR1 GTSNPN and CDR2 SVGIG (reference sequence). Between the trimmed V and J ends, which lost 3 bases and 4 bases, there was a span of 15 bases. This CDR3 is built from 14 residues. CDR3 in amino acids: CAWSPLIEGTEAFF. As DNA, the CDR3 is TGTGCCTGGAGCCCCTTGATAGAGGGCACTGAAGCTTTCTTT.

The chain carries TRBV13 and TRBJ2-3, with 15 bases identical to TRBD2. The V gene end was trimmed by 2 bases and the J gene end by 1 base; junction bases not matched to a gene: 4. The CDR3 consists of 18 residues. Germline lookup yields CDR1 PRHDT and CDR2 FYEKMQ (reference sequence). CDR3 sequence: CASSLSGLAGGRTDTQYF. The CDR3 DNA reads as TGTGCCAGCAGCTTATCGGGACTAGCGGGGGGACGCACAGATACGCAGTATTTT.

The rearrangement joins TRBV7-3 to TRBJ1-1; D may be TRBD1 (5 bases). The ends were cut back, 3 bases at V and 5 bases at J, with 10 bases in the middle. CDR3 length: 13 residues. Looked up from germline, CDR1 is SGHTA and CDR2 is FQGTGA. CDR3 sequence reads: CASSLGGMTEAFF. CDR3 nucleotide sequence: TGTGCCAGCAGCTTGGGGGGGATGACTGAAGCTTTCTTT.

The rearrangement links TRBV27 to TRBJ1-1; D gene ambiguous. The germline gives CDR1 MNHEY, CDR2 SMNVEV (reference sequence). Trimming took 4 bases from V and 5 from J, leaving 32 bases between them. The CDR3 is 20 amino acids. The CDR3 coding sequence is TGTGCCAGCAGTTACCTACCCACCTTCGTCGAGAGCGGGATAAGAACTGAAGCTTTCTTT. It translates to CASSYLPTFVESGIRTEAFF.

The V gene is TRBV4-3, the J gene TRBJ2-2, with 7 bases matching TRBD2. J was trimmed by 6 bases and V by 3 bases; bases with no gene match: 13. Germline V gene lookup returns CDR1 LGHNA and CDR2 YSLEER. The CDR3 consists of 17 residues. Here the CDR3 reads CASSHSGEGRHPGELFF. The CDR3 DNA follows: TGCGCCAGCAGCCACTCGGGGGAGGGAAGGCACCCCGGGGAGCTGTTTTTT.

This clone was seen a few times. The gene calls are TRBV7-2 and TRBJ1-2, with 12 bases aligning to TRBD1. J was trimmed by 7 bases and V by 5 bases; bases with no gene match: 8. In germline, CDR1 is SGHTA, CDR2 FQGNSA. The CDR3 length is 15 residues. The CDR3 region has the DNA TGTGCCAGCAGCCGAGGGACAGGGGGCGGTGGTGGCTACACCTTC. It codes for CASSRGTGGGGGYTF.

Relative to its sample, this clone is medium-sized. The chain joins TRBV27 to TRBJ2-1; 11 nucleotides match TRBD1. The ends lost 8 bases at V and 6 bases at J; junction bases unmatched: 3. CDR3 length: 13 amino acids. In germline, CDR1 is MNHEY, CDR2 SMNVEV (reference sequence). The CDR3 nucleotides are TGTGCCAGCTGGGGGACAGGGGGCAATGAGCAGTTCTTC. Amino acids: CASWGTGGNEQFF.

DNA of the CDR3: TGTGCCAGCAGAGGACCGGGACACCGGGGCCATGAGCAGTTCTTC. It is translated as CASRGPGHRGHEQFF. J is TRBJ2-1 and V is TRBV6-5; weak D call: TRBD1 (6 bases). Between the trimmed V and J ends, which lost 6 bases and 8 bases, there was a span of 20 bases. The CDR3 is 15 amino acids. Per germline, CDR1 MNHEY and CDR2 SVGAGI.

The chain couples TRBV10-2 to TRBJ1-2; the D is unclear. CDR3 length equals 16 residues. CDR1 is WSHSY and CDR2 is SAAADI in the germline V gene. Trimming took off 0 bases at V and 5 bases at J, with 16 bases between the two ends. CDR3 protein: CASSESLGRRGYGYTF. As DNA, the CDR3 is TGCGCCAGCAGTGAGTCTCTCGGACGGCGAGGGTATGGCTACACCTTC.

V usage is TRBV4-1 and J usage is TRBJ2-3; D is unclear. CDR1 is MGHRA and CDR2 is YSYEKL in the germline V gene. The CDR3 runs 17 residues. Trimming removed 0 bases from V and 6 bases from J, with 19 bases in between. The CDR3 nucleotides are TGCGCCAGCAGCCAAGATTGGTCGCCTTTAGGAGATGATACGCAGTATTTT. Amino acids: CASSQDWSPLGDDTQYF.

The chain employs TRBV5-1 and TRBJ1-1; no firm D call. CDR3 length: 13 amino acids. CDR1 is SGHRS and CDR2 is YFSETQ in the germline V gene. V lost 2 bases, J lost 7 bases, and 12 bases lay in between. In DNA form, the CDR3 reads TGCGCCAGCAGCTTCCCAGGAACCGGTGAAGCTTTCTTT. Translation: CASSFPGTGEAFF.